The 23 T cell receptor beta chains reported below all come from one sample, sequenced in a study of blood T cell repertoires in COVID-19. TCRdb's table, derived via immunoSEQ multiplex PCR, lists solely in-frame clones and lacks some. The sample yields 200,000 to 300,000 clones, around 90% seen once. Material: peripheral blood. These receptors were collected from a person aged 18 to 35 with COVID-19, enrolled during active disease.

This clone was seen only once. The chain is built from TRBV11-2 and TRBJ2-5; 9 bases match TRBD2. V dropped 4 bases and J dropped 2; count of bases not matched to a gene: 5. The CDR3 consists of 15 residues. The germline CDR1 and CDR2 sequences are SGHAT and FQNNGV. The CDR3 loop reads CASSWWREGQETQYF. The CDR3 DNA follows: TGTGCCAGCAGCTGGTGGCGGGAGGGGCAAGAGACCCAGTACTTC.

The rearrangement links TRBV5-1 to TRBJ1-1; TRBD1 matches at 8 bases. Trimming at V came to 7 bases and at J to 4 bases, leaving 9 bases not matched to a gene. Germline loops: CDR1 SGHRS, CDR2 YFSETQ. The CDR3 covers 14 residues. The DNA of the CDR3 is TGCGCCAGCTATCCAGGGGGCCTATCCACTGAAGCTTTCTTT. Translating gives CASYPGGLSTEAFF.

A single count supports this clone. The chain employs TRBV5-7 and TRBJ2-1; D possibly corresponds to TRBD2 (6 bases). TRBV5-7 is treated as an ORF (open reading frame) with a function not yet certain. There are 17 residues in the CDR3. V lost 0 bases and J lost 2, with 15 bases in between. CDR3 loop: CASSLALRDDPYNEQFF. The CDR3 nucleotides read TGTGCCAGCAGCTTGGCCTTGCGGGACGACCCCTACAATGAGCAGTTCTTC.

V usage is TRBV3-1 (or the pseudogene TRBV3-2) and J usage is TRBJ2-3; D unresolved. V lost 1 base and J 1 base, leaving 9 bases between the germline ends. This CDR3 region has 15 residues. From germline, CDR1 is LGHDT and CDR2 YNNKEL (reference sequence). The CDR3 DNA follows: TGTGCCAGCAGCCAAGGGCTAGGAGGCACAGATACGCAGTATTTT. Amino acids: CASSQGLGGTDTQYF.

This sequence joins TRBV27 and TRBJ1-2; D is possibly TRBD1 (6 bases). Per the germline V gene, CDR1 is MNHEY and CDR2 is SMNVEV (reference sequence). The CDR3 is 14 amino acids. Trimming removed 8 bases at V and 7 bases at J, with 20 bases between. CDR3 nucleotides: TGTGCCAGCTCTATAACTGGGGGGGCCCTTGGCTACACCTTC. Its translation: CASSITGGALGYTF.

This clone has only a few counts. CDR3 sequence (DNA): TGTGCCAGCAGCTTTACTAGCGGGGGGGCCTACAATGAGCAGTTCTTC. This sequence encodes CASSFTSGGAYNEQFF. This chain joins TRBV5-6 and TRBJ2-1; 13 bases line up with TRBD2. This CDR3 contains 16 residues. CDR1 and CDR2 from the germline V gene are SGHDT and YYEEEE. The V gene end was trimmed by 2 bases and the J gene end by 2 bases; junction bases not matched to a gene: 1. The full variable domain, in which reference TRBV5-6 and TRBJ2-1 provide the parts outside the CDR3, is DAGVTQSPTHLIKTRGQQVTLRCSPKSGHDTVSWYQQALGQGPQFIFQYYEEEERQRGNFPDRFSGHQFPNYSSELNVNALLLGDSALYLCASSFTSGGAYNEQFFGPGTRLTVL.

Details on this clone: Distinct nucleotide sequences in the sample also encode this CDR3. The V and J genes are TRBV27 and TRBJ2-3; a possible D gene is TRBD1 (5 bases). Germline V CDR1 and CDR2: MNHEY, SMNVEV (reference sequence). The CDR3 length is 13 residues. Trimming pared 6 bases from V and 1 base from J, leaving 8 bases between. The CDR3 is CASRQGGTDTQYF. The CDR3 DNA reads TGTGCCAGCAGGCAGGGCGGCACAGATACGCAGTATTTT.

The chain is built from TRBV6-2 or TRBV6-3 and TRBJ2-7; the D gene is possibly TRBD2 (6 bases). V was clipped by 5 bases and J by 6 bases, with 20 bases between them. Germline lookup yields CDR1 MNHEY and CDR2 SVGEGT. There are 15 residues in the CDR3. The CDR3 region is CASSQIRDSPGEQYF. The CDR3 bases are TGTGCCAGCAGTCAAATCCGGGACTCCCCCGGCGAGCAGTACTTC.

This chain joins TRBV15 and TRBJ1-1; D may be TRBD1 (6 bases). Trimming shortened V by 3 bases and J by 1 base, and 12 bases separated the two germline ends. CDR1 and CDR2 (germline): LNHNV, YYDKDF (reference sequence). The length of the CDR3 is 15 residues. The CDR3 DNA sequence: TGTGCCACCAGCAGGTTGAGGGACACGAACACTGAAGCTTTCTTT. Translation gives CATSRLRDTNTEAFF. The full variable domain, completed using reference TRBV15 and TRBJ1-1, is DAMVIQNPRYQVTQFGKPVTLSCSQTLNHNVMYWYQQKSSQAPKLLFHYYDKDFNNEADTPDNFQSRRPNTSFCFLDIRSPGLGDTAMYLCATSRLRDTNTEAFFGQGTRLTVV.

The J gene is TRBJ2-7, the V gene TRBV5-1; D is undetermined. V lost 0 bases to trimming and J lost 1 base, with 8 bases between them. CDR1 is SGHRS and CDR2 is YFSETQ in the germline V gene. This CDR3 is 14 amino acids long. The CDR3 region is CASSLEAISYEQYF. In nucleotides, the CDR3 is TGCGCCAGCAGCTTGGAAGCCATTTCCTACGAGCAGTACTTC.

V is TRBV11-2 and J is TRBJ2-5; 8 bases line up with TRBD1. Germline values: CDR1 SGHAT, CDR2 FQNNGV. Germline trimming cut 3 bases from V and 5 bases from J; bases unmatched to any gene: 5. There are 14 residues in the CDR3. CDR3 sequence reads: CASSFGTGSETQYF. The CDR3 DNA follows: TGTGCCAGCAGCTTCGGGACAGGCTCCGAGACCCAGTACTTC.

The chain joins TRBV5-1 to TRBJ1-1; D uncertain. The V and J ends lost 5 bases and 0 bases respectively, with 11 bases between them. CDR3 length equals 14 residues. CDR1 and CDR2 (germline): SGHRS, YFSETQ. The CDR3 DNA is TGCGCCAGCAGAGGAGAGGGCGTGAACACTGAAGCTTTCTTT. Translation gives CASRGEGVNTEAFF.

This clone was counted a single time. The chain links TRBV19 to TRBJ1-5, with TRBD1 matching 10 bases. The J segment lost 6 bases and the V segment lost 4 bases, leaving 6 bases of the junction unmatched. CDR3 length equals 15 residues. Germline V lookup: CDR1 LNHDA, CDR2 SQIVND (reference sequence). The CDR3 region has the DNA TGTGCCAGTAGTACTGGGACAGGGGAGTTTCAGCCCCAGCATTTT. Its translation is CASSTGTGEFQPQHF. The full variable domain, completed using reference TRBV19 and TRBJ1-5, is DGGITQSPKYLFRKEGQNVTLSCEQNLNHDAMYWYRQDPGQGLRLIYYSQIVNDFQKGDIAEGYSVSREKKESFPLTVTSAQKNPTAFYLCASSTGTGEFQPQHFGDGTRLSIL.

The V gene is TRBV5-4, the J gene TRBJ1-6; unclear D gene. CDR1 and CDR2 from the germline V gene are SGHNT and YYREEE (reference sequence). The V end was cut by 0 bases, the J end by 7 bases, with 5 bases between. The CDR3 sequence is 13 residues long. CDR3 region: CASSLDGNSPLHF. The CDR3 bases are TGTGCCAGCAGCTTGGACGGGAATTCACCCCTCCACTTT.

This sequence joins TRBV2 and TRBJ2-5; D is unresolved. The V gene's germline CDR1 is SNHLY and CDR2 FYNNEI. V was trimmed by 5 bases and J by 0 bases, leaving 10 bases between them. There are 14 residues in the CDR3. CDR3 DNA: TGTGCCAGCAGTACCGCCCAGTACCAAGAGACCCAGTACTTC. Protein: CASSTAQYQETQYF.

In its sample, this clone was seen once. The chain's CDR3 is CASSLGLAVPYEQYF. The CDR3 region has the DNA TGTGCCAGCAGCTTGGGACTAGCGGTGCCCTACGAGCAGTACTTC. The chain has TRBV11-2 and TRBJ2-7, with TRBD2 matching over 11 bases. The V segment lost 3 bases and the J segment 2 bases; nucleotides outside the gene matches: 3. The CDR3 consists of 15 residues. CDR1 SGHAT and CDR2 FQNNGV come from the germline V gene.

The rearrangement uses TRBV9 and TRBJ2-1, with D possibly being TRBD1 (6 bases). V lost 0 bases and J lost 7, with 20 bases in between. The CDR3 sequence is 17 residues long. The germline V gene has CDR1 SGDLS and CDR2 YYNGEE. The CDR3 protein is CASSVATEYQGLNEQFF. The CDR3 DNA follows: TGTGCCAGCAGCGTAGCTACTGAATACCAGGGGTTGAATGAGCAGTTCTTC.

The chain links TRBV24-1 to TRBJ2-2, with D uncertain. CDR3 length: 13 residues. Trimming removed 5 bases from V and 1 base from J, with 4 bases in between. The germline gives CDR1 KGHDR, CDR2 SFDVKD. The CDR3 DNA reads TGTGCCACCAGTGCCCGGAACACCGGGGAGCTGTTTTTT. It codes for CATSARNTGELFF.

V and J are TRBV2 and TRBJ2-5; weak D call: TRBD2 (5 bases). The CDR3 sequence is 16 residues long. Germline V gene lookup returns CDR1 SNHLY and CDR2 FYNNEI. Between the trimmed V and J ends, which lost 1 base and 0 bases, there was a span of 12 bases. The CDR3 sequence is CASSEGGEGYQETQYF. CDR3 nucleotides: TGTGCCAGCAGTGAAGGCGGAGAGGGCTACCAAGAGACCCAGTACTTC. Using reference TRBV2 and TRBJ2-5 for the parts outside the CDR3, the full variable domain is EPEVTQTPSHQVTQMGQEVILRCVPISNHLYFYWYRQILGQKVEFLVSFYNNEISEKSEIFDDQFSVERPDGSNFTLKIRSTKLEDSAMYFCASSEGGEGYQETQYFGPGTRLLVL.

CDR3 region: CASHRAGNEKLFF. CDR3 DNA: TGTGCCAGCCACAGGGCTGGTAATGAAAAACTGTTTTTT. The chain recombines TRBV28 with TRBJ1-4, with a weak D call TRBD1 (6 bases). Germline V gives CDR1 MDHEN, CDR2 SYDVKM. This CDR3 contains 13 residues. Trimming cost V 8 bases and J 4 bases, with 11 bases left between them.

J is TRBJ2-1 and V is TRBV10-3, with TRBD2 identical over 12 bases. From germline, CDR1 is ENHRY and CDR2 SYGVKD. V was pared by 2 bases and J by 8 bases, with 4 bases of the junction left unmatched. The CDR3 covers 15 residues. CDR3 coding DNA: TGTGCCATCAGTGAGGTGACTAGCGGGAGACATGAGCAGTTCTTC. Residues: CAISEVTSGRHEQFF.

The J gene is TRBJ2-1, the V gene TRBV21-1; TRBD2 reflects the table's D call only, with no check against the DNA. TRBV21-1 is deemed a pseudogene. The CDR3 sequence is 16 residues long. This chain's CDR3 is CASSKDRGSSYNEQFF. In DNA form, the CDR3 reads TGTGCCAGCAGCAAAGATCGCGGGAGCTCCTACAATGAGCAGTTCTTC.

J is TRBJ1-6 and V is TRBV9; D gene unclear. CDR1 SGDLS and CDR2 YYNGEE come from the germline V gene. The CDR3 is 14 residues long. Trimming stripped 2 bases from V and 4 bases from J, with 7 bases between. CDR3 residues: CASSVHQYNSPLHF. The CDR3 nucleotides read TGTGCCAGCAGCGTTCATCAGTATAATTCACCCCTCCACTTT.